This T cell receptor (beta chain) derives from a study of CXCR3-negative and CXCR3-positive naive CD8 T cells. Broader study findings: Both of the naive subsets showed about the same high diversity, but memory CD8+ cells had much less. TRB CDR3 properties served as the basis for inferring TCR strength, and surface CD5 was comparable between naive subsets.

The CDR3 consists of 14 residues. Per germline, CDR1 MNHEY and CDR2 SMNVEV (reference sequence). Researchers prepared the TRB cDNA libraries using 5' RACE with UMI labels. Reprocessing the 5' RACE reads, TCRdb reports a single entry for every CDR3 protein and omits DNA. In total, the table holds some 49,000 distinct CDR3 sequences. Comment on this clonotype: The antigen is unknown.

The V and J genes are TRBV27 and TRBJ2-2; with no DNA, the TCRdb D assignment of TRBD2 cannot be verified. The source material was naive CXCR3- CD8+ T cells from blood. Subset in this sample: CD45RO-CCR7+CD27+CD95- naive CD8+ T cells lacking CXCR3 (TNR3-). The source of this sequence is a human donor in good health. Some clones in this sample may be carry-over from other donors' samples. This chain's CDR3 is CASSSGLNTGELFF.